Shown below are 20 T cell receptor beta chains from a single sample sequenced in a study of identical twins. In TCRdb, the 5' RACE reads were re-called with MiXCR into one record per CDR3 protein. The table lists some 500,000 distinct CDR3 sequences, roughly an eighth of them singletons. The same sample was also used in a study of yellow fever vaccine responses in identical twins.

The specimen sequenced was CD4+ T cells sorted from blood. The source is a young woman in good health.

Written as DNA, the CDR3 is TGTGCCAGCCAACAGGGATCGGTTGAGCAGTACTTC. Translating it yields CASQQGSVEQYF. The chain links TRBV18 to TRBJ2-7; maybe TRBD1 (6 bases). Trimming removed 8 bases from V and 7 bases from J, with 15 bases in between. Looked up from germline, CDR1 is KGHSH and CDR2 is LQKENI. This CDR3 has 12 amino acids.

This clonotype was counted only a few times. The genes are TRBV7-9 and TRBJ1-5, with TRBD1 matching 9 bases. V lost 5 bases to trimming and J lost 2 bases; unmatched junction nucleotides: 4. The CDR3 consists of 15 residues. The V gene's germline CDR1 is SEHNR and CDR2 FQNEAQ (reference sequence). The CDR3 nucleotides are TGTGCCAGCAGCCCGGGGGACAGGGGCAATCAGCCCCAGCATTTT. It is translated as CASSPGDRGNQPQHF.

There are a few counts of this clonotype. This chain connects TRBV20-1 to TRBJ2-1; 7 nucleotides line up with TRBD2. The CDR3 loop spans 13 amino acids. Germline CDR1 and CDR2: DFQATT and SNEGSKA (reference sequence). The CDR3 protein is CRYQRGANNEQFF. The DNA for the CDR3 is TGCAGATACCAGCGGGGCGCCAACAATGAGCAGTTCTTC.

The chain joins TRBV6-2 or TRBV6-3 to TRBJ2-1, with unresolved D. The CDR3 sequence is 17 residues long. The germline CDR1 and CDR2 sequences are MNHEY and SVGEGT. V gave up 2 bases and J gave up 0 bases, with 14 bases separating them. In nucleotides, the CDR3 is TGTGCCAGCAGTTACAATCGGGCATCCAGCTCCTACAATGAGCAGTTCTTC. This encodes CASSYNRASSSYNEQFF.

This chain uses TRBV7-9 with TRBJ2-7; D is perhaps TRBD2 (5 bases). With 1 base removed from V and 0 bases from J, the gap between germline ends came to 13 bases. The CDR3 loop spans 16 amino acids. Germline V gene lookup returns CDR1 SEHNR and CDR2 FQNEAQ (reference sequence). The chain's CDR3 is CASSLDRTGSSYEQYF. The CDR3 region has the DNA TGTGCCAGCAGCTTAGACCGGACGGGGAGCTCCTACGAGCAGTACTTC.

This clonotype turned up a few times. The chain carries TRBV7-2 and TRBJ2-3, with 8 bases aligning to TRBD2. J lost 4 bases, V lost 5 bases, and 11 bases had no gene match. The CDR3 is 16 amino acids. The V gene's germline CDR1 is SGHTA and CDR2 FQGNSA. CDR3 nucleotide sequence: TGTGCCAGCAGCCGAAATCTAGCGGGCAGAGCAGATACGCAGTATTTT. Its protein is CASSRNLAGRADTQYF.

The table lists this clonotype with a few counts. J is TRBJ1-2 and V is TRBV29-1; D might be TRBD1 (5 bases). V lost 1 base and J lost 5, with 17 bases in between. The CDR3 has 15 residues. CDR1 and CDR2 (germline): SQVTM, ANQGSEA. CDR3 nucleotides: TGCAGCGTTGAAGGGGCAGCTACTTGGGGGTATGGCTACACCTTC. Amino acid sequence: CSVEGAATWGYGYTF. The whole variable domain, remainder taken from reference TRBV29-1 and TRBJ1-2, is SAVISQKPSRDICQRGTSLTIQCQVDSQVTMMFWYRQQPGQSLTLIATANQGSEATYESGFVIDKFPISRPNLTFSTLTVSNMSPEDSSIYLCSVEGAATWGYGYTFGSGTRLTVV.

The rearrangement joins TRBV4-2 to TRBJ1-2; D is perhaps TRBD1 (6 bases). Germline V gene lookup returns CDR1 LGHNA and CDR2 YNFKEQ. V was pared by 3 bases and J by 2 bases, with 10 bases between. This CDR3 comprises 14 residues. CDR3: CASSQEGENYGYTF. The CDR3 region has the DNA TGTGCCAGCAGCCAGGAGGGGGAGAACTATGGCTACACCTTC.

The chain employs TRBV6-6 and TRBJ2-5; D gene ambiguous. The CDR3 has 12 residues. Germline V gene data show CDR1 as MNHNY and CDR2 as SVGAGI (reference sequence). V dropped 6 bases and J dropped 1 base, with 6 bases sitting between them. The CDR3 is CASRRLQETQYF. As DNA, the CDR3 is TGTGCCAGCAGACGCCTCCAAGAGACCCAGTACTTC.

The V call is TRBV18, the J call TRBJ2-1, with unresolved D. Germline loops: CDR1 KGHSH, CDR2 LQKENI. The CDR3 is 14 amino acids. Between the trimmed V and J ends, which lost 0 bases and 5 bases, there was a span of 8 bases. Written as DNA, the CDR3 is TGTGCCAGCTCACCACCGCGACCTCACAATGAGCAGTTCTTC. The encoded protein is CASSPPRPHNEQFF.

The sample holds a few counts of this clonotype. The V and J genes are TRBV5-1 and TRBJ2-5, with 14 bases identical to TRBD2. The CDR3 has 16 residues. The trim removed 4 bases at V and 5 bases at J, leaving 7 bases unmatched. The germline V gene has CDR1 SGHRS and CDR2 YFSETQ. The chain's CDR3 is CASSLGTSGRMETQYF. In DNA form, the CDR3 reads TGCGCCAGCAGCCTGGGGACTAGCGGGAGAATGGAGACCCAGTACTTC.

This clonotype has only a few counts. The CDR3 reads CASTPFSGSANEQFF. The CDR3 region has the DNA TGTGCCAGCACCCCGTTTAGCGGGAGTGCGAATGAGCAGTTCTTC. The chain employs TRBV12-3 or TRBV12-4 and TRBJ2-1; 9 bases are shared with TRBD2. V dropped 7 bases and J dropped 7; count of bases not matched to a gene: 11. The CDR3 runs to 15 residues.

In this sample, this clonotype turned up a few times. This sequence joins TRBV7-9 and TRBJ2-3, with 7 bases aligning to TRBD2. In germline, CDR1 is SEHNR, CDR2 FQNEAQ (reference sequence). The CDR3 totals 14 residues. V shed 3 bases, J shed 6 bases, and the junction held 6 bases outside the gene matches. CDR3 in amino acids: CASSFAGVSDTQYF. The CDR3 region has the DNA TGTGCCAGCAGCTTCGCGGGAGTATCCGATACGCAGTATTTT.

This clonotype was observed a few times. The chain combines TRBV12-3 or TRBV12-4 with TRBJ2-5; 9 nucleotides line up with TRBD2. The J segment lost 4 bases and the V segment lost 6 bases, leaving 3 bases of the junction unmatched. This CDR3 contains 13 residues. The CDR3 loop is CASRAGGRETQYF. The CDR3 DNA sequence: TGTGCCAGCAGGGCGGGGGGGCGAGAGACCCAGTACTTC.

V gene TRBV28 combines with J gene TRBJ2-3; 8 nucleotides agree with TRBD2. Germline trimming cut 2 bases from V and 0 bases from J; bases unmatched to any gene: 4. From germline, CDR1 is MDHEN and CDR2 SYDVKM. There are 16 residues in the CDR3. CDR3 coding DNA: TGTGCCAGCAGTTTAGGAGGGACTAGAAGCACAGATACGCAGTATTTT. It specifies CASSLGGTRSTDTQYF.

This chain connects TRBV4-2 to TRBJ2-7; 11 nucleotides line up with TRBD2. After removal of 0 bases from V and 0 bases from J, the junction contained 4 bases not matched to a gene. Germline loops: CDR1 LGHNA, CDR2 YNFKEQ. The CDR3 sequence is 17 residues long. The CDR3 protein is CASSQELAGGHSYEQYF. Here the CDR3 DNA reads TGTGCCAGCAGCCAAGAGCTAGCGGGGGGCCACTCCTACGAGCAGTACTTC.

This clonotype was counted only a few times. The J gene is TRBJ1-5, the V gene TRBV9, with TRBD1 matching 8 bases. This CDR3 has 17 amino acids. With 4 bases clipped from V and 5 bases from J, the junction kept 14 bases outside the gene matches. CDR1 and CDR2 (germline): SGDLS, YYNGEE. The CDR3 is CASSPSDRAAGDQPQHF. DNA for the CDR3: TGTGCCAGCAGCCCCTCGGACAGGGCAGCCGGGGATCAGCCCCAGCATTTT. The full variable domain, completed using reference TRBV9 and TRBJ1-5, is DSGVTQTPKHLITATGQRVTLRCSPRSGDLSVYWYQQSLDQGLQFLIQYYNGEERAKGNILERFSAQQFPDLHSELNLSSLELGDSALYFCASSPSDRAAGDQPQHFGDGTRLSIL.

The chain links TRBV20-1 to TRBJ2-3; 9 bases match TRBD2. The CDR3 totals 14 residues. Germline assignment: CDR1 DFQATT and CDR2 SNEGSKA (reference sequence). Germline trimming cut 3 bases from V and 4 bases from J; bases unmatched to any gene: 5. The CDR3 reads CSARGTSPSDTQYF. The CDR3 DNA is TGCAGTGCTAGGGGGACTAGCCCATCAGATACGCAGTATTTT.

This clonotype was counted between two and nine times. This chain connects TRBV5-1 to TRBJ2-7, with D perhaps matching TRBD2 (5 bases). From germline, CDR1 is SGHRS and CDR2 YFSETQ. The CDR3 runs to 15 residues. V was trimmed by 7 bases and J by 1 base, leaving 18 bases between them. CDR3 sequence reads: CASRDGGSGSYEQYF. DNA for the CDR3: TGCGCCAGCCGAGACGGCGGGTCGGGTTCCTACGAGCAGTACTTC. Together with reference TRBV5-1 and TRBJ2-7, the CDR3 gives the full variable domain: KAGVTQTPRYLIKTRGQQVTLSCSPISGHRSVSWYQQTPGQGLQFLFEYFSETQRNKGNFPGRFSGRQFSNSRSEMNVSTLELGDSALYLCASRDGGSGSYEQYFGPGTRLTVT.

The rearrangement links TRBV12-3 or TRBV12-4 to TRBJ2-1, with 12 bases fitting TRBD1. The V segment lost 4 bases and the J segment 1 base; nucleotides outside the gene matches: 8. This CDR3 spans 18 amino acids. CDR3 nucleotide sequence: TGTGCCAGCAGTTCCGGGACAGGGGGCGTAGTATCCTACAATGAGCAGTTCTTC. This translates into CASSSGTGGVVSYNEQFF.